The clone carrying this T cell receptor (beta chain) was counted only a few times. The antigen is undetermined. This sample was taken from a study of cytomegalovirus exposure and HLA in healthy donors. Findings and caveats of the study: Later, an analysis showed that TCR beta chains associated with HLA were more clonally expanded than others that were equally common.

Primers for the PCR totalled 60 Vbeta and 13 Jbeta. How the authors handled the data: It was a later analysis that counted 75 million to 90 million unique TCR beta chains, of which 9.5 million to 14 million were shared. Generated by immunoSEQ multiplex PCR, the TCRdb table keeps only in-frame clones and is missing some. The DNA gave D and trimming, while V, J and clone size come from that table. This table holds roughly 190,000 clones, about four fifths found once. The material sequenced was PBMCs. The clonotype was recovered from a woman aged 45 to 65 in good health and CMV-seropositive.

The CDR3 DNA reads as TGTGCCAGCAGCTTACGGAATGAGCAGTTCTTC. Translating it yields CASSLRNEQFF. The rearrangement uses TRBV11-2 and TRBJ2-1; D is ambiguous. CDR1 and CDR2 from the germline V gene are SGHAT and FQNNGV. The CDR3 covers 11 residues. V lost 2 bases and J 7 bases, leaving 3 bases between the germline ends.